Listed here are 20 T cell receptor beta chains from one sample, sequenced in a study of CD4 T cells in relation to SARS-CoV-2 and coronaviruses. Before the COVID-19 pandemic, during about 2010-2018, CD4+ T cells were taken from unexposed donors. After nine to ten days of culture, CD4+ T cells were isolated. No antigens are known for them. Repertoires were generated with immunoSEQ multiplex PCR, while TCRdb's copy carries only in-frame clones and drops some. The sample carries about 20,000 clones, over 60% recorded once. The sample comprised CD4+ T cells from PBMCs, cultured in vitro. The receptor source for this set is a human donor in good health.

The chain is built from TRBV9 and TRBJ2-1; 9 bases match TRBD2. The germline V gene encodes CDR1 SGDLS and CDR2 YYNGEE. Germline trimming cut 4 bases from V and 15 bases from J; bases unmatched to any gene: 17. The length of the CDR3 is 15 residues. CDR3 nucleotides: TGTGCCAGCAGCCCCTCCGAGGCGGGAGGGCCAAGGTGGTTCTTC. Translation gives CASSPSEAGGPRWFF.

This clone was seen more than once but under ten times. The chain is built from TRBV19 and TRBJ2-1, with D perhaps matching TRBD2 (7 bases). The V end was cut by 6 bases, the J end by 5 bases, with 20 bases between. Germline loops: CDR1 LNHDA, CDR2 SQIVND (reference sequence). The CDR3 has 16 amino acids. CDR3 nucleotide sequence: TGTGCCAGTAGGTTATATGGACAGCGGGGAAACAATGAGCAGTTCTTC. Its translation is CASRLYGQRGNNEQFF. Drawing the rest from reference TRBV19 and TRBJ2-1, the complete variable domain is DGGITQSPKYLFRKEGQNVTLSCEQNLNHDAMYWYRQDPGQGLRLIYYSQIVNDFQKGDIAEGYSVSREKKESFPLTVTSAQKNPTAFYLCASRLYGQRGNNEQFFGPGTRLTVL.

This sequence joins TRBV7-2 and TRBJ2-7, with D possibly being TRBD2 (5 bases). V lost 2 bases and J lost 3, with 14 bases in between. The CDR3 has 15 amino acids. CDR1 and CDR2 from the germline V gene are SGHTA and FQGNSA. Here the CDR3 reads CASSLSRGLGYEQYF. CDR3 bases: TGTGCCAGCAGCTTAAGTCGCGGGTTAGGCTACGAGCAGTACTTC. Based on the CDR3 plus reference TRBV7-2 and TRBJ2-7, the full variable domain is GAGVSQSPSNKVTEKGKDVELRCDPISGHTALYWYRQSLGQGLEFLIYFQGNSAPDKSGLPSDRFSAERTGGSVSTLTIQRTQQEDSAVYLCASSLSRGLGYEQYFGPGTRLTVT.

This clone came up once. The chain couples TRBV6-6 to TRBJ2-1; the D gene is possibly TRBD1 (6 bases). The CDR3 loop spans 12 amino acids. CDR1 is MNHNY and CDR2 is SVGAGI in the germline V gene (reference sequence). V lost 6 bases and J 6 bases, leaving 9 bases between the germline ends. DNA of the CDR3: TGTGCCAGCAGGTTAGGGGGCAATGAGCAGTTCTTC. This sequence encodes CASRLGGNEQFF.

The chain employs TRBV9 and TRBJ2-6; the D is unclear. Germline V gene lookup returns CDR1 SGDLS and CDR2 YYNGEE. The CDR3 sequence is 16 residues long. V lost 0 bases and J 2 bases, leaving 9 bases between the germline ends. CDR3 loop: CASSVGVGAGANVLTF. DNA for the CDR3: TGTGCCAGCAGCGTAGGGGTTGGGGCTGGGGCCAACGTCCTGACTTTC.

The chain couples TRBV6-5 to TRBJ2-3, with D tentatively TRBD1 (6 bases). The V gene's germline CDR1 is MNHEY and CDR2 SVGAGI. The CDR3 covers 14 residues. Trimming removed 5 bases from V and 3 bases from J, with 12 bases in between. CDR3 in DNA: TGTGCCAGCAGTAACAGGGTGGGGACAGATACGCAGTATTTT. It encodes CASSNRVGTDTQYF.

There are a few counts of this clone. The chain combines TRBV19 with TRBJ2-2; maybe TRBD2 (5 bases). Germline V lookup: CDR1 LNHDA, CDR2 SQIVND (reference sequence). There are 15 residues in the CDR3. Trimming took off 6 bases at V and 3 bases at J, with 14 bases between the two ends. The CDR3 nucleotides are TGTGCCAGTAGCCCGAGAGGGCAGGACACCGGGGAGCTGTTTTTT. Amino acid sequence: CASSPRGQDTGELFF. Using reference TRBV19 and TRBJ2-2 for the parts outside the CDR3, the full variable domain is DGGITQSPKYLFRKEGQNVTLSCEQNLNHDAMYWYRQDPGQGLRLIYYSQIVNDFQKGDIAEGYSVSREKKESFPLTVTSAQKNPTAFYLCASSPRGQDTGELFFGEGSRLTVL.

In nucleotides, the CDR3 is TGTGCCAGCTCACCACGGACACCGGGGGACACTGAAGCTTTCTTT. Translating it yields CASSPRTPGDTEAFF. The rearrangement links TRBV18 to TRBJ1-1, with D possibly TRBD1 on 5 matching bases. CDR1 is KGHSH and CDR2 is LQKENI in the germline V gene. The CDR3 totals 15 residues. Trimming took off 1 base at V and 3 bases at J, with 12 bases between the two ends.

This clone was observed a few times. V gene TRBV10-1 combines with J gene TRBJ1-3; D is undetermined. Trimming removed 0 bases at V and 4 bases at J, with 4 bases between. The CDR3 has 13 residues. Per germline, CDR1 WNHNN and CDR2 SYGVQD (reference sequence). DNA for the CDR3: TGCGCCAGCAGTGAGTCGATCGGAAACACCATATATTTT. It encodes CASSESIGNTIYF.

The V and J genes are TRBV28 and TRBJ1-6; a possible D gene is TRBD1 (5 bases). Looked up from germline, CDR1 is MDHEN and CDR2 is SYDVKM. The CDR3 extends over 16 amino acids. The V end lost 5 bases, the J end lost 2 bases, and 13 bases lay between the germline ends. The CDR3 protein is CASSAQRGAYNSPLHF. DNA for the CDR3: TGTGCCAGCAGTGCGCAAAGGGGCGCCTATAATTCACCCCTCCACTTT.

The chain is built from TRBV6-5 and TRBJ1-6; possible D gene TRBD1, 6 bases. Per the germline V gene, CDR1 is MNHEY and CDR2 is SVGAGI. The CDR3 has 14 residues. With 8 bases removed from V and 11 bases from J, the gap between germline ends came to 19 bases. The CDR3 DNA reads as TGTGCCAGCCGGGAGCTGGGGGGCGGGACACCCCTCCACTTT. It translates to CASRELGGGTPLHF.

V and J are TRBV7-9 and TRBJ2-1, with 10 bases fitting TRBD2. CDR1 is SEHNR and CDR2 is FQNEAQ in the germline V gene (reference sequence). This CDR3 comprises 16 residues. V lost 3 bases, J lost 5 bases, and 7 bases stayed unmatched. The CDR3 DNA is TGTGCCAGCAGCTTGCCTAGCGGGAGTGTGGACAATGAGCAGTTCTTC. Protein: CASSLPSGSVDNEQFF.

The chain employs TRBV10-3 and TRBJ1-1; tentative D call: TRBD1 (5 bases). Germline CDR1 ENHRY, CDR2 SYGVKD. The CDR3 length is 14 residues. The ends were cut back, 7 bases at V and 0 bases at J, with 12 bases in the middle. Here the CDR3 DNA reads TGTGCCATCACCCCCGGGACCATGAACACTGAAGCTTTCTTT. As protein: CAITPGTMNTEAFF.

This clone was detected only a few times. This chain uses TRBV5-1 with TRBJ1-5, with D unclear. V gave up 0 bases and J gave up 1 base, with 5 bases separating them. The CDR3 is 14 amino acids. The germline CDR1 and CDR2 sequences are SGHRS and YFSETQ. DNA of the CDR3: TGCGCCAGCAGCTTGGAACACAGCAATCAGCCCCAGCATTTT. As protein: CASSLEHSNQPQHF.

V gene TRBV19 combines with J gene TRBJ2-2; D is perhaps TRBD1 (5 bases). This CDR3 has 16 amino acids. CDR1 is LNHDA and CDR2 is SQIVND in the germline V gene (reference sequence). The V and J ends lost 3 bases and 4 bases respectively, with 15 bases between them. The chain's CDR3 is CASSIMSFRGTGELFF. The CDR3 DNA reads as TGTGCCAGTAGTATCATGAGCTTTAGGGGCACCGGGGAGCTGTTTTTT. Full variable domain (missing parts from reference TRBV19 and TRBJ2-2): DGGITQSPKYLFRKEGQNVTLSCEQNLNHDAMYWYRQDPGQGLRLIYYSQIVNDFQKGDIAEGYSVSREKKESFPLTVTSAQKNPTAFYLCASSIMSFRGTGELFFGEGSRLTVL.

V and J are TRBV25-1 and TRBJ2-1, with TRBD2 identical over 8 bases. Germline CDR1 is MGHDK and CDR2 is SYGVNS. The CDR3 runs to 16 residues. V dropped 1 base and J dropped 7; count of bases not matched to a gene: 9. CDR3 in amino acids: CASSEFGGGTGNEQFF. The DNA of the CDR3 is TGTGCCAGCAGTGAATTCGGGGGGGGGACTGGAAATGAGCAGTTCTTC.

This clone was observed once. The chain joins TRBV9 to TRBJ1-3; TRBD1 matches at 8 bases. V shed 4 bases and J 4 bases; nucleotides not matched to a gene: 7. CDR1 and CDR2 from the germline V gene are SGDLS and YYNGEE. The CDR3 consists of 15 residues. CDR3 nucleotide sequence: TGTGCCAGCAGCTCCCGACAGGGGACGGGAAACACCATATATTTT. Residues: CASSSRQGTGNTIYF.

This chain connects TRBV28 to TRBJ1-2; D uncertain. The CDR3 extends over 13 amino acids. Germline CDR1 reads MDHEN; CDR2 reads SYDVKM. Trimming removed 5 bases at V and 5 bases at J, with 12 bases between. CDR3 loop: CASSRGGRYGYTF. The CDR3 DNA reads TGTGCCAGCAGTCGAGGAGGGAGGTATGGCTACACCTTC.

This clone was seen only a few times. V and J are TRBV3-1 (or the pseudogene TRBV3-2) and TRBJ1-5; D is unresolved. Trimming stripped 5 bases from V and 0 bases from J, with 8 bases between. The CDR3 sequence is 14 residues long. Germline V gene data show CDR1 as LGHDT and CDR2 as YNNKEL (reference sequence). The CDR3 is CASSFGNSNQPQHF. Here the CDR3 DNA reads TGTGCCAGCAGCTTCGGAAATAGCAATCAGCCCCAGCATTTT.

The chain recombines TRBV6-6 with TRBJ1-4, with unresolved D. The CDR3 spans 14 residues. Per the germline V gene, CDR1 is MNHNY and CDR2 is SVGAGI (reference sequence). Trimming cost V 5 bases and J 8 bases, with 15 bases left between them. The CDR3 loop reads CASSLDGPREKLFF. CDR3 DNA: TGTGCCAGCAGTCTCGACGGCCCCCGGGAAAAACTGTTTTTT.